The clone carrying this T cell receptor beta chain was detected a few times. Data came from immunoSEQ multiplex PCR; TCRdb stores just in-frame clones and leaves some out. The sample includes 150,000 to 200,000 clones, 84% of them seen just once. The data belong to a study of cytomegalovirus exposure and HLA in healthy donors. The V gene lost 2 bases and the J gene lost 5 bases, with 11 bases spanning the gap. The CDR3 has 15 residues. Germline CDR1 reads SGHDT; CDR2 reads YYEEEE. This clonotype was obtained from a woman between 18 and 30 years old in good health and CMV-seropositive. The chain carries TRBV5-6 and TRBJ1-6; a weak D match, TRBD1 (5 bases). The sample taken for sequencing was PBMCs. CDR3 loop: CASSFQGEDNSPLHF. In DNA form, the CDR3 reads TGTGCCAGCAGCTTCCAGGGCGAAGATAATTCACCCCTCCACTTT.